A single sample gave rise to the 21 T cell receptor beta chains below, sequenced in a study of blood T cell repertoires in COVID-19. Sequencing was performed with immunoSEQ multiplex PCR; in TCRdb, only in-frame clones are kept and a portion is missing. The table lists about 250,000 clones, roughly 85% of them singletons. The sample taken for sequencing was PBMCs or T cells enriched from blood (not recorded which). These receptors all come from a woman aged 45 to 65 with acute COVID-19.

V usage is TRBV19 and J usage is TRBJ1-5; D possibly corresponds to TRBD1 (6 bases). Per germline, CDR1 LNHDA and CDR2 SQIVND (reference sequence). The CDR3 runs to 12 residues. Trimming pared 6 bases from V and 6 bases from J, leaving 9 bases between. CDR3 sequence: CASRQGGQPQHF. The CDR3 DNA sequence: TGTGCCAGTAGACAGGGTGGTCAGCCCCAGCATTTT.

This rearrangement joins TRBV30 to TRBJ1-1; 8 bases map to TRBD1. The CDR3 has 13 residues. The germline V gene has CDR1 GTSNPN and CDR2 SVGIG (reference sequence). Germline trimming cut 2 bases from V and 7 bases from J; bases unmatched to any gene: 6. Written as DNA, the CDR3 is TGTGCCTGGAGTATGGACAGGGAGTATGAAGCTTTCTTT. It codes for CAWSMDREYEAFF. Using reference TRBV30 and TRBJ1-1 for the parts outside the CDR3, the full variable domain is SQTIHQWPATLVQPVGSPLSLECTVEGTSNPNLYWYRQAAGRGLQLLFYSVGIGQISSEVPQNLSASRPQDRQFILSSKKLLLSDSGFYLCAWSMDREYEAFFGQGTRLTVV.

The chain recombines TRBV6-2 or TRBV6-3 with TRBJ2-2, with TRBD2 identical over 8 bases. The V segment lost 6 bases and the J segment 6 bases; nucleotides outside the gene matches: 12. Germline-derived CDR1 and CDR2 are MNHEY and SVGEGT. The CDR3 has 16 residues. CDR3: CASSPGTRPLPGELFF. Written as DNA, the CDR3 is TGTGCCAGCAGCCCCGGGACTAGGCCTCTCCCCGGGGAGCTGTTTTTT.

The V gene is TRBV18, the J gene TRBJ1-6; D unresolved. The germline gives CDR1 KGHSH, CDR2 LQKENI. V shed 6 bases and J shed 13 bases, with 16 bases lying between them. This CDR3 is built from 13 residues. In DNA form, the CDR3 reads TGTGCCAGCTCGCTAGACCCAGAGAGGCCCCTCCACTTT. It yields the protein CASSLDPERPLHF.

This chain joins TRBV18 and TRBJ2-3; D may be TRBD1 (6 bases). Trimming cost V 5 bases and J 0 bases, with 18 bases left between them. The V gene's germline CDR1 is KGHSH and CDR2 LQKENI. CDR3 length: 17 residues. This chain's CDR3 is CASSGFGQSASTDTQYF. CDR3 DNA sequence: TGTGCCAGCTCAGGGTTTGGACAGTCTGCTAGCACAGATACGCAGTATTTT.

The chain carries TRBV3-1 (or the pseudogene TRBV3-2) and TRBJ2-5; 7 bases map to TRBD1. CDR3 size: 15 residues. The junction had 6 bases not matched to a gene; V was cut back by 0 bases and J by 5 bases. Germline CDR1 LGHDT, CDR2 YNNKEL (reference sequence). CDR3 DNA sequence: TGTGCCAGCAGCCAAGAAAGGGGGCGCTGGGAGACCCAGTACTTC. It encodes CASSQERGRWETQYF.

This chain links TRBV5-1 with TRBJ1-1, with TRBD1 identical over 8 bases. V gave up 4 bases and J gave up 2 bases; unmatched junction bases: 7. The length of the CDR3 is 15 residues. Per germline, CDR1 SGHRS and CDR2 YFSETQ. The CDR3 spells CASSLTGARNTEAFF. Written as DNA, the CDR3 is TGCGCCAGCAGCCTGACAGGGGCCCGAAACACTGAAGCTTTCTTT.

This clone has ten or more counts. The chain is built from TRBV10-2 and TRBJ1-2, with no clear D. The CDR3 loop spans 14 amino acids. The germline CDR1 and CDR2 sequences are WSHSY and SAAADI. Between the trimmed V and J ends, which lost 0 bases and 2 bases, there was a span of 7 bases. CDR3 sequence reads: CASSESSRNYGYTF. Here the CDR3 DNA reads TGCGCCAGCAGTGAGTCGAGCAGGAACTATGGCTACACCTTC.

V and J are TRBV6-1 and TRBJ1-1, with D unclear. Trimming removed 0 bases from V and 1 base from J, with 9 bases in between. The CDR3 length is 15 residues. In germline, CDR1 is MNHNS, CDR2 SASEGT. The CDR3 coding sequence is TGTGCCAGCAGTGAAGCATTCTCAGGGAACACTGAAGCTTTCTTT. Translation gives CASSEAFSGNTEAFF.

This clone came up once. The J gene is TRBJ2-2, the V gene TRBV7-2; TRBD2 agrees at 7 bases. The CDR3 totals 17 residues. Per the germline V gene, CDR1 is SGHTA and CDR2 is FQGNSA. Trimming at V came to 0 bases and at J to 6 bases, leaving 10 bases not matched to a gene. CDR3 nucleotides: TGTGCCAGCAGCTTAGCCTTGGCTAGCGGTTTGGCCGGGGAGCTGTTTTTT. Its protein product is CASSLALASGLAGELFF.

In this sample, this clone turned up once. The chain combines TRBV19 with TRBJ2-3; D uncertain. Trimming took 5 bases from V and 7 from J, leaving 10 bases between them. CDR1 and CDR2 (germline): LNHDA, SQIVND (reference sequence). CDR3 length: 12 residues. The CDR3 region has the DNA TGTGCCAGTAGTGTCCACTACAATACGCAGTATTTT. Its protein product is CASSVHYNTQYF.

The table lists this clone with a few counts. The chain links TRBV20-1 to TRBJ1-2; 8 bases are a match to TRBD1. The ends lost 4 bases at V and 10 bases at J; junction bases unmatched: 5. The CDR3 has 11 amino acids. Germline values: CDR1 DFQATT, CDR2 SNEGSKA (reference sequence). Here the CDR3 reads CSATGTGVYTF. The DNA of the CDR3 is TGCAGTGCTACCGGGACAGGTGTCTACACCTTC.

The chain joins TRBV3-1 (or the pseudogene TRBV3-2) to TRBJ1-1; TRBD1 agrees at 7 bases. The CDR3 runs to 16 residues. Trimming cost V 4 bases and J 2 bases; bases outside gene matches: 10. CDR1 is LGHDT, CDR2 YNNKEL, per germline (reference sequence). CDR3 in amino acids: CASSLRGQSLNTEAFF. For the CDR3, the DNA is TGTGCCAGCAGCCTGAGGGGGCAGAGCCTTAACACTGAAGCTTTCTTT.

This clone occurred a few times. V gene TRBV27 combines with J gene TRBJ2-7; 11 nucleotides match TRBD1. Germline V gives CDR1 MNHEY, CDR2 SMNVEV (reference sequence). This CDR3 is 15 amino acids long. The V gene end was trimmed by 8 bases and the J gene end by 7 bases; junction bases not matched to a gene: 13. Here the CDR3 reads CASGSLGQGEREQYF. The DNA of the CDR3 is TGTGCCAGCGGGTCGCTGGGACAGGGGGAGAGGGAGCAGTACTTC.

The V call is TRBV4-3, the J call TRBJ1-1, with D tentatively TRBD1 (6 bases). Germline lookup yields CDR1 LGHNA and CDR2 YSLEER. The germline V and J ends were trimmed by 1 base and 4 bases, with 16 bases remaining between them. This CDR3 spans 16 amino acids. The CDR3 region has the DNA TGCGCCAGCAGCCAAGTGAGGGAACCCAGGGGCACTGAAGCTTTCTTT. Encoded protein: CASSQVREPRGTEAFF.

This clone appeared once. The rearrangement joins TRBV4-3 to TRBJ1-2, with 10 bases matching TRBD1. V lost 2 bases to trimming and J lost 3 bases; unmatched junction nucleotides: 6. Looked up from germline, CDR1 is LGHNA and CDR2 is YSLEER. This CDR3 is 16 amino acids long. In DNA form, the CDR3 reads TGCGCCAGCAGCCAATCGGGGGGGACAGGGGACTATGGCTACACCTTC. Translation: CASSQSGGTGDYGYTF.

Here the CDR3 DNA reads TGTGCCAGTAGTACGACAGTTAGCTCCTACAATGAGCAGTTCTTC. It specifies CASSTTVSSYNEQFF. V usage is TRBV19 and J usage is TRBJ2-1; D possibly corresponds to TRBD1 (5 bases). The CDR3 is 15 amino acids. The V and J ends lost 4 bases and 0 bases respectively, with 10 bases between them. From germline, CDR1 is LNHDA and CDR2 SQIVND (reference sequence).

V usage is TRBV7-9 and J usage is TRBJ2-1; 11 bases fit TRBD2. Germline CDR1 SEHNR, CDR2 FQNEAQ (reference sequence). V was pared by 10 bases and J by 5 bases, with 4 bases of the junction left unmatched. This CDR3 is built from 13 residues. The CDR3 nucleotides read TGTGCCATCCTAGCGGGGGGAAACAATGAGCAGTTCTTC. This sequence encodes CAILAGGNNEQFF.

The chain has TRBV7-2 and TRBJ1-3, with D maybe TRBD1 (5 bases). CDR1 and CDR2 from the germline V gene are SGHTA and FQGNSA. V was trimmed by 4 bases and J by 0 bases, leaving 10 bases between them. The CDR3 consists of 15 residues. The CDR3 loop is CASSSDRGSGNTIYF. The CDR3 DNA reads TGTGCCAGCAGCTCTGACAGAGGCTCTGGAAACACCATATATTTT.

The V gene is TRBV7-2, the J gene TRBJ2-1; 10 positions agree with TRBD1. This CDR3 contains 15 residues. CDR1 SGHTA and CDR2 FQGNSA come from the germline V gene. J was trimmed by 10 bases and V by 1 base; bases with no gene match: 7. In DNA, the CDR3 is TGTGCCAGCAGCTTAGGACAGGGGGCAACTTACGAGCAGTTCTTC. It codes for CASSLGQGATYEQFF.

J is TRBJ2-7 and V is TRBV3-1 (or the pseudogene TRBV3-2); maybe TRBD1 (6 bases). The germline V and J ends were trimmed by 4 bases and 6 bases, with 16 bases remaining between them. Per germline, CDR1 LGHDT and CDR2 YNNKEL (reference sequence). This CDR3 has 14 residues. The CDR3 reads CASSLPGTSGEQYF. The CDR3 coding sequence is TGTGCCAGCAGCCTTCCCGGGACATCTGGCGAGCAGTACTTC.